The rows below give T cell receptor beta chains drawn from one sample of a study of T cell responses to AZD1222 COVID-19 vaccine. The method was immunoSEQ multiplex PCR; TCRdb's version includes in-frame clones alone and lacks a portion of them. The table shows 150,000 to 200,000 clones, with about 86% occurring only once. The sequencing used peripheral blood, collected 28 days after the second AZD1222 dose. The receptors derive from an adult who received the AZD1222 COVID-19 vaccine. CDR3s include the opening cysteine and the closing phenylalanine or tryptophan. Fields, in order: clone size, J gene, D gene, V gene, CDR3 protein, CDR3 DNA. The D gene is left open where the match is weak. Clone size is not always given. Where it is, it says once, few, many or a class for expanded clones.

>.|TRBJ2-6|TRBD1|TRBV5-4
CASSIGGGTGFSGANVLTF
TGTGCCAGCAGCATTGGTGGGGGGACAGGGTTCTCTGGGGCCAACGTCCTGACTTTC
>once|TRBJ2-1|TRBD2|TRBV15
CATEHRLAGPYNEQFF
TGTGCCACCGAACATAGACTAGCGGGGCCATACAATGAGCAGTTCTTC
>few|TRBJ2-1|TRBD2|TRBV5-4
CASSLSAGGGGHEQFF
TGTGCCAGCAGCTTGAGCGCGGGGGGAGGCGGGCATGAGCAGTTCTTC
>.|TRBJ1-2|TRBD1|TRBV2
CASSGNRAGTDYTF
TGTGCCAGCAGTGGCAACAGGGCAGGGACAGACTACACCTTC
>.|TRBJ1-2|TRBD1|TRBV7-9
CASSLGEGTVANYGYTF
TGTGCCAGCAGCTTGGGGGAAGGGACAGTCGCTAACTATGGCTACACCTTC
>.|TRBJ1-2|.|TRBV4-3
CASSQEGGNYGYTF
TGCGCCAGCAGCCAAGAGGGGGGAAACTATGGCTACACCTTC
>.|TRBJ1-1|.|TRBV6-1
CASSDGANTEAFF
TGTGCCAGCAGTGATGGTGCGAACACTGAAGCTTTCTTT
>.|TRBJ1-2|.|TRBV30
CAWGPVYGYTF
TGTGCCTGGGGGCCCGTCTATGGCTACACCTTC
>.|TRBJ1-2|.|TRBV29-1
CSFGSGYGYTF
TGCAGCTTTGGGTCAGGCTATGGCTACACCTTC
>.|TRBJ2-3|TRBD2|TRBV4-2
CASSQGGGPSTDTQYF
TGTGCCAGCAGCCAGGGCGGGGGTCCTAGCACAGATACGCAGTATTTT
>.|TRBJ1-1|.|TRBV7-2
CASSLETSRQAFF
TGTGCCAGCAGCTTAGAGACCTCCCGGCAAGCTTTCTTT
>once|TRBJ2-1|.|TRBV5-4
CASSIVHNEQFF
TGTGCCAGCAGCATCGTCCACAATGAGCAGTTCTTC
>.|TRBJ2-2|.|TRBV19
CASSMSKDTGELFF
TGTGCCAGTAGTATGTCCAAGGACACCGGGGAGCTGTTTTTT
>few|TRBJ2-7|.|TRBV6-2/TRBV6-3
CASSHGVIPYEQYF
TGTGCCAGCAGCCACGGGGTGATCCCCTACGAGCAGTACTTC
>.|TRBJ2-2|.|TRBV3-1/TRBV3-2
CASSRGRYTGELFF
TGTGCCAGCAGCCGGGGCAGATACACCGGGGAGCTGTTTTTT
>.|TRBJ2-1|.|TRBV30
CAWRQGSYNEQFF
TGTGCCTGGAGACAGGGTTCCTACAATGAGCAGTTCTTC
>.|TRBJ1-5|.|TRBV28
CASRLPGTYSNQPQHF
TGTGCCAGCAGGCTACCCGGGACCTATAGCAATCAGCCCCAGCATTTT
>.|TRBJ1-5|TRBD1|TRBV6-2/TRBV6-3
CASSLDRGPNQPQHF
TGTGCCAGCAGCTTAGACAGGGGGCCGAATCAGCCCCAGCATTTT
>few|TRBJ1-2|TRBD1|TRBV5-8
CASSLQGNIYGYTF
TGTGCCAGCAGCTTACAGGGGAATATCTATGGCTACACCTTC
>.|TRBJ2-7|TRBD2|TRBV30
CAWAVRGGITNEQYF
TGTGCCTGGGCTGTCCGGGGGGGCATTACTAACGAGCAGTACTTC
>.|TRBJ2-6|.|TRBV19
CATRRISGANVLTF
TGTGCCACGAGACGGATCTCTGGGGCCAACGTCCTGACTTTC
>.|TRBJ2-6|TRBD1|TRBV5-1
CASSRTGGMSGANVLTF
TGCGCCAGCTCCCGGACAGGGGGAATGTCTGGGGCCAACGTCCTGACTTTC
>.|TRBJ1-4|.|TRBV5-4
CASRPGQTINEKLFF
TGTGCCAGCAGGCCCGGACAGACTATTAATGAAAAACTGTTTTTT
>.|TRBJ1-2|.|TRBV19
CASSVRSGTDYGYTF
TGTGCCAGTAGTGTACGCTCTGGGACTGATTATGGCTACACCTTC
>.|TRBJ2-1|TRBD1|TRBV10-3
CAIPGTAKGQVGVVKFF
TGTGCCATCCCCGGGACCGCCAAGGGACAGGTCGGCGTCGTGAAGTTCTTC
>few|TRBJ2-3|.|TRBV19
CASSIDSRDTQYF
TGTGCCAGTAGTATAGATTCGAGAGATACGCAGTATTTT
>.|TRBJ2-3|.|TRBV19
CASSIGASRTDTQYF
TGTGCCAGTAGTATAGGGGCTTCCCGCACAGATACGCAGTATTTT
>.|TRBJ1-2|TRBD1|TRBV19
CASSLDRVYGYTF
TGTGCCAGTAGCTTAGACAGGGTCTATGGCTACACCTTC
>.|TRBJ2-1|TRBD2|TRBV11-1
CASREGLAGGRQFF
TGTGCCAGCAGAGAGGGACTAGCGGGGGGGCGTCAGTTCTTC
>.|TRBJ2-2|.|TRBV19
CASSVGANTGELFF
TGTGCCAGTAGCGTGGGCGCGAACACCGGGGAGCTGTTTTTT
>.|TRBJ2-2|.|TRBV19
CASSERGTGELFF
TGTGCCAGCTCTGAAAGAGGGACCGGGGAGCTGTTTTTT
>.|TRBJ1-1|.|TRBV13
CASSLLTVNTEAFF
TGTGCCAGCAGCTTATTGACGGTGAACACTGAAGCTTTCTTT
>once|TRBJ1-6|.|TRBV2
CASSEEGPGLKSPLHF
TGTGCCAGCAGTGAGGAGGGGCCGGGTCTTAAGTCACCCCTCCACTTT
>.|TRBJ1-1|.|TRBV11-3
CASSLDREEVAFF
TGTGCCAGCAGCTTAGATCGGGAAGAGGTGGCTTTCTTT
>.|TRBJ1-1|.|TRBV5-4
CASSLEGPRTEAFF
TGTGCCAGCAGCTTGGAGGGGCCGAGGACTGAAGCTTTCTTT
>.|TRBJ1-5|.|TRBV19
CASSSQGSLQPQHF
TGTGCCAGTAGTAGTCAGGGAAGTTTGCAGCCCCAGCATTTT
>.|TRBJ2-6|.|TRBV6-2/TRBV6-3
CASSYIGVRVLTF
TGTGCCAGCAGTTACATAGGGGTGCGCGTCCTGACTTTC
>.|TRBJ2-5|.|TRBV21-1
CASTQASGGETQYF
TGTGCCAGCACCCAAGCGTCGGGGGGGGAGACCCAGTACTTC
>once|TRBJ1-4|TRBD1|TRBV10-3
CAISESSGTGVEKLFF
TGTGCCATCAGTGAGTCAAGCGGGACAGGGGTTGAAAAACTGTTTTTT
>.|TRBJ2-7|TRBD1|TRBV5-4
CASSQPQGTGGQQYF
TGTGCCAGCAGCCAACCACAGGGGACAGGGGGGCAGCAGTACTTC
>.|TRBJ2-5|TRBD2|TRBV19
CASSIREAAGAQYF
TGTGCCAGTAGTATCAGGGAGGCTGCGGGGGCCCAGTACTTC
>.|TRBJ2-3|.|TRBV30
CAWRMRATDTQYF
TGTGCCTGGAGGATGCGGGCCACAGATACGCAGTATTTT
>.|TRBJ2-5|.|TRBV9
CASSQTGIETQYF
TGTGCCAGCAGCCAAACCGGAATAGAGACCCAGTACTTC
>.|TRBJ1-1|.|TRBV7-3
CASSLTREDTEAFF
TGTGCCAGCAGCCTCACCAGGGAGGACACTGAAGCTTTCTTT
>.|TRBJ1-3|.|TRBV3-1/TRBV3-2
CASSQVFGDLSGNTIYF
TGTGCCAGCAGCCAAGTCTTTGGGGACCTCTCTGGAAACACCATATATTTT
>.|TRBJ2-3|TRBD2|TRBV24-1
CATSDLASGGTDTQYF
TGTGCCACCAGTGATTTGGCTAGCGGGGGCACAGATACGCAGTATTTT
>.|TRBJ1-1|.|TRBV10-2
CASSENRQNTEAFF
TGCGCCAGCAGTGAGAATAGGCAGAACACTGAAGCTTTCTTT
>.|TRBJ2-5|.|TRBV30
CAWTSQETQYF
TGTGCCTGGACAAGTCAAGAGACCCAGTACTTC
>.|TRBJ2-7|.|TRBV5-1
CASSFRPGDHREQYF
TGCGCCAGCAGCTTCCGACCGGGTGACCATAGAGAGCAGTACTTC
>.|TRBJ1-1|.|TRBV6-2/TRBV6-3
CASSYFTGNTEAFF
TGTGCCAGCAGTTACTTTACAGGGAACACTGAAGCTTTCTTT
>.|TRBJ1-5|.|TRBV19
CASSDWGPESNQPQHF
TGTGCCAGTAGTGATTGGGGGCCGGAGAGCAATCAGCCCCAGCATTTT
>few|TRBJ1-5|.|TRBV4-2
CASSPGTTGNQPQHF
TGTGCCAGCAGCCCAGGGACGACAGGCAATCAGCCCCAGCATTTT
>.|TRBJ1-4|.|TRBV4-1
CASSQDRANEKLFF
TGCGCCAGCAGCCAAGATAGAGCTAATGAAAAACTGTTTTTT
>once|TRBJ2-2|.|TRBV6-1
CASSEGDTGELFF
TGTGCCAGCAGTGAGGGAGACACCGGGGAGCTGTTTTTT
>.|TRBJ2-1|.|TRBV11-2
CASSLADAGSYNEQFF
TGTGCCAGCAGCTTAGCTGACGCAGGCTCCTACAATGAGCAGTTCTTC
>.|TRBJ1-5|.|TRBV3-1/TRBV3-2
CASSQGLQARQPQHF
TGTGCCAGCAGCCAAGGACTACAGGCACGGCAGCCCCAGCATTTT
>.|TRBJ2-7|.|TRBV4-3
CASSQYSGTVYEQYF
TGCGCCAGCAGCCAATATAGCGGGACAGTCTACGAGCAGTACTTC
>.|TRBJ1-4|.|TRBV5-1
CASSLGGSTNEKLFF
TGCGCCAGCAGCTTGGGGGGTTCAACTAATGAAAAACTGTTTTTT
>.|TRBJ2-1|TRBD2|TRBV6-1
CASSELLAAVPLHEQFF
TGTGCCAGCAGTGAATTACTAGCGGCAGTACCCCTCCATGAGCAGTTCTTC